The rows below give T cell receptor beta chains drawn from one sample of a study of blood T cell repertoires in COVID-19. TCRdb's copy holds only in-frame clones and misses some; the assay was immunoSEQ multiplex PCR. The table lists under 250,000 clones, 75% to 85% of them singletons. The source material was peripheral blood. The receptors come from a man in his fifties or sixties with COVID-19, enrolled during active disease. The CDR3 runs from the conserved cysteine through the conserved F or W. D genes are given only for firm matches. Not every row has a clone size; where given, it reads once, few, many or a size class.

cdr3_aa	cdr3_nt	clone_size	v_call	j_call	d_call
CASSKEELAGGHNEQFF	TGTGCCAGCAGCAAAGAGGAACTAGCGGGGGGTCACAATGAGCAGTTCTTC	.	TRBV21-1	TRBJ2-1	.
CASSSGHGTDTQYF	TGTGCCAGCAGCTCCGGACACGGCACAGATACGCAGTATTTT	.	TRBV7-3	TRBJ2-3	.
CASSQVILRENSPLHF	TGCGCCAGCAGCCAAGTTATCTTGCGAGAAAATTCACCCCTCCACTTT	few	TRBV4-1	TRBJ1-6	.
CASSFNLAGADTQYF	TGCGCCAGCAGCTTCAACTTGGCAGGGGCAGATACGCAGTATTTT	.	TRBV5-1	TRBJ2-3	.
CSAGLAETYEQYF	TGCAGCGCTGGACTAGCGGAGACCTACGAGCAGTACTTC	.	TRBV29-1	TRBJ2-7	TRBD2
CASSSGTPNTEAFF	TGTGCCAGCAGTTCAGGGACACCGAACACTGAAGCTTTCTTT	.	TRBV5-5	TRBJ1-1	.
CASSPRLALYNEQFF	TGTGCCAGCAGCCCCCGACTAGCCCTCTACAATGAGCAGTTCTTC	.	TRBV5-6	TRBJ2-1	TRBD2
CASRRTGFTDTQYF	TGTGCCAGCAGGCGGACAGGGTTCACAGATACGCAGTATTTT	.	TRBV27	TRBJ2-3	TRBD1
CSASGTGTYSYEQYF	TGCAGTGCTAGTGGTACCGGGACATACTCCTACGAGCAGTACTTC	.	TRBV20-1	TRBJ2-7	.
CASSLYGTASNQPQHF	TGTGCCAGCAGTTTATACGGGACAGCGAGCAATCAGCCCCAGCATTTT	.	TRBV27	TRBJ1-5	TRBD1
CASSLAPLAGGHYEQYF	TGTGCCAGCAGCTTAGCGCCGCTAGCGGGGGGCCACTACGAGCAGTACTTC	.	TRBV7-2	TRBJ2-7	TRBD2
CASSPSGTSGPDTQYF	TGTGCCAGCAGCCCGAGTGGGACTAGCGGCCCAGATACGCAGTATTTT	.	TRBV7-3	TRBJ2-3	TRBD2
CAFAGVTEAFF	TGTGCCTTCGCAGGGGTCACTGAAGCTTTCTTT	.	TRBV30	TRBJ1-1	.